This TCR beta chain was profiled in a study of cytomegalovirus exposure and HLA in healthy donors. Amplification used 60 Vbeta primers and 13 Jbeta primers. TCRdb's table, derived via immunoSEQ multiplex PCR, lists solely in-frame clones and lacks some. The sample has around 68,000 clones; about 70% are singletons. J was trimmed by 8 bases and V by 4 bases; bases with no gene match: 10. CDR3 size: 15 residues. Germline CDR1 MDHEN, CDR2 SYDVKM. Sequencing was done on a sample of PBMCs. J is TRBJ2-7 and V is TRBV28, with 11 bases aligning to TRBD1. This receptor was obtained from a woman in her twenties or thirties in good health and CMV-seronegative. The CDR3 reads CASSSTGTGGTKQYF. The CDR3 DNA reads as TGTGCCAGCAGTTCGACCGGGACAGGGGGTACGAAGCAGTACTTC. Full variable domain (missing parts from reference TRBV28 and TRBJ2-7): DVKVTQSSRYLVKRTGEKVFLECVQDMDHENMFWYRQDPGLGLRLIYFSYDVKMKEKGDIPEGYSVSREKKERFSLILESASTNQTSMYLCASSSTGTGGTKQYFGPGTRLTVT.